This entry lists 22 T cell receptor beta chains sequenced from one sample in a study of blood T cell repertoires in COVID-19. The repertoire was sequenced with immunoSEQ multiplex PCR; TCRdb's copy has only in-frame clones and lacks some. The top ten clones hold around 1.5% of a sample with 55,000 to 65,000 clones, about nine tenths of them seen once. The material sequenced was peripheral blood. Receptor source: a human donor in a cohort sampled during active COVID-19.

CDR3 sequence: CASSKGSTAYEQYF. The CDR3 nucleotides read TGTGCCAGCAGCAAAGGGTCGACAGCATACGAGCAGTACTTC. J is TRBJ2-7 and V is TRBV21-1; the tabulated D call, TRBD1, remains unverified against the DNA. TRBV21-1 is tagged as a pseudogene. The CDR3 runs to 14 residues.

This rearrangement joins TRBV29-1 to TRBJ1-2; D not certain. The CDR3 spans 12 residues. CDR1 is SQVTM, CDR2 ANQGSEA, per germline. Trimming removed 2 bases from V and 5 bases from J, with 9 bases in between. CDR3 residues: CSVESHTYGYTF. CDR3 DNA sequence: TGCAGCGTTGAATCACACACATATGGCTACACCTTC.

The chain joins TRBV4-2 to TRBJ1-3; 7 nucleotides match TRBD1. The CDR3 totals 17 residues. CDR1 and CDR2 (germline): LGHNA, YNFKEQ. V gave up 0 bases and J gave up 7 bases; unmatched junction bases: 12. CDR3 nucleotide sequence: TGTGCCAGCAGCCAAGATGTTTGGGACAGCCCCCTGAACACCATATATTTT. This sequence encodes CASSQDVWDSPLNTIYF.

This sequence joins TRBV15 and TRBJ2-2, with 8 bases matching TRBD1. Trimming at V came to 5 bases and at J to 5 bases, leaving 7 bases not matched to a gene. The CDR3 covers 15 residues. Germline CDR1 reads LNHNV; CDR2 reads YYDKDF (reference sequence). The CDR3, as DNA: TGTGCCACCAGCGCCCGCAGGGGGCCAACCGGGGAGCTGTTTTTT. Amino acid sequence: CATSARRGPTGELFF.

This clone was counted once. This chain connects TRBV6-5 to TRBJ2-7; 8 nucleotides align to TRBD2. Germline CDR1 MNHEY, CDR2 SVGAGI. With 6 bases clipped from V and 0 bases from J, the junction kept 7 bases outside the gene matches. The CDR3 length is 15 residues. The CDR3 DNA sequence: TGTGCCAGCAGCCGGAGCGGGAGAAGCTCCTACGAGCAGTACTTC. As protein: CASSRSGRSSYEQYF.

The chain carries TRBV28 and TRBJ2-1; the match to TRBD1 covers 7 bases. This CDR3 is 16 amino acids long. The ends lost 6 bases at V and 3 bases at J; junction bases unmatched: 11. Germline V gene lookup returns CDR1 MDHEN and CDR2 SYDVKM. This CDR3 reads CASRTQGEGVYNEQFF. DNA for the CDR3: TGTGCCAGCAGAACCCAGGGGGAAGGAGTCTACAATGAGCAGTTCTTC.

A few counts support this clone. J is TRBJ1-1 and V is TRBV7-2; D perhaps matches TRBD1 (5 bases). The germline V gene encodes CDR1 SGHTA and CDR2 FQGNSA. This CDR3 is built from 13 residues. With 6 bases removed from V and 0 bases from J, the gap between germline ends came to 8 bases. The DNA for the CDR3 is TGTGCCAGCAGTAGACAGCTGAACACTGAAGCTTTCTTT. As protein: CASSRQLNTEAFF.

The chain has TRBV6-5 and TRBJ1-6; possible D gene TRBD1, 6 bases. Trimming removed 7 bases from V and 0 bases from J, with 10 bases in between. Germline assignment: CDR1 MNHEY and CDR2 SVGAGI. The CDR3 has 15 residues. The CDR3 region is CASKQGSSYNSPLHF. The CDR3 region has the DNA TGTGCCAGCAAACAGGGAAGCTCCTATAATTCACCCCTCCACTTT.

This clone was recorded only once. The V gene is TRBV5-1, the J gene TRBJ1-1; 7 nucleotides line up with TRBD1. The CDR3 contains 14 residues. With 1 base clipped from V and 1 base from J, the junction kept 1 base outside the gene matches. Per germline, CDR1 SGHRS and CDR2 YFSETQ. CDR3 sequence (DNA): TGCGCCAGCAGCTTGAGGGGGCGGAACACTGAAGCTTTCTTT. The encoded protein is CASSLRGRNTEAFF. Drawing the rest from reference TRBV5-1 and TRBJ1-1, the complete variable domain is KAGVTQTPRYLIKTRGQQVTLSCSPISGHRSVSWYQQTPGQGLQFLFEYFSETQRNKGNFPGRFSGRQFSNSRSEMNVSTLELGDSALYLCASSLRGRNTEAFFGQGTRLTVV.

The chain recombines TRBV28 with TRBJ2-5; 7 bases are a match to TRBD2. The V gene's germline CDR1 is MDHEN and CDR2 SYDVKM. V shed 5 bases and J 5 bases; nucleotides not matched to a gene: 8. This CDR3 is built from 14 residues. The CDR3 reads CASSPSTSWETQYF. In DNA form, the CDR3 reads TGTGCCAGCAGTCCCTCGACTAGCTGGGAGACCCAGTACTTC.

This chain joins TRBV28 and TRBJ1-5; D is possibly TRBD1 (5 bases). CDR3 length: 14 amino acids. CDR1 is MDHEN, CDR2 SYDVKM, per germline. The V end was cut by 6 bases, the J end by 6 bases, with 15 bases between. DNA of the CDR3: TGTGCCAGCAGGGGGGGGGAGGCTGGTCAGCCCCAGCATTTT. It translates to CASRGGEAGQPQHF.

The J gene is TRBJ2-3, the V gene TRBV10-1, with 9 positions matching TRBD2. Germline V gene lookup returns CDR1 WNHNN and CDR2 SYGVQD (reference sequence). The CDR3 runs to 15 residues. Trimming took 4 bases from V and 0 from J; bases not matched to a gene: 2. The CDR3 bases are TGCGCCAGCAGTGCAGCGGGAGGAAGCACAGATACGCAGTATTTT. Its translation is CASSAAGGSTDTQYF.

The chain combines TRBV15 with TRBJ2-5, with unresolved D. V lost 0 bases and J 2 bases, leaving 7 bases between the germline ends. CDR3 length: 14 residues. Germline assignment: CDR1 LNHNV and CDR2 YYDKDF (reference sequence). The CDR3 spells CATSRDPGQETQYF. The CDR3 DNA sequence: TGTGCCACCAGCAGAGATCCCGGGCAAGAGACCCAGTACTTC.

This chain joins TRBV7-2 and TRBJ2-2; D remains ambiguous. V lost 5 bases and J 0 bases, leaving 10 bases between the germline ends. Germline V gene data show CDR1 as SGHTA and CDR2 as FQGNSA. This CDR3 is 15 amino acids long. The CDR3 DNA reads TGTGCCAGCAGCCCAGAGACTTCGAACACCGGGGAGCTGTTTTTT. Translated, it gives CASSPETSNTGELFF.

The chain carries TRBV6-5 and TRBJ2-5, with 8 positions matching TRBD2. The CDR3 has 14 amino acids. J was trimmed by 5 bases and V by 6 bases; bases with no gene match: 8. CDR1 is MNHEY and CDR2 is SVGAGI in the germline V gene. CDR3 nucleotides: TGTGCCAGCAGGGTGAGCGGGAGTGGGGAGACCCAGTACTTC. Translating it yields CASRVSGSGETQYF.

The V and J genes are TRBV28 and TRBJ1-1, with 9 bases that match TRBD1. The CDR3 is made up of 14 amino acids. Trimming took 6 bases from V and 5 from J; bases not matched to a gene: 7. CDR1 is MDHEN and CDR2 is SYDVKM in the germline V gene. Here the CDR3 DNA reads TGTGCCAGCAGCGCCGGGACAGGGAGAACTGAAGCTTTCTTT. Amino acids: CASSAGTGRTEAFF.

CDR3 coding DNA: TGTGCCAGTAGAGGGACTAGCGGGAGGGCGGGGACCCAGTACTTC. Residues: CASRGTSGRAGTQYF. This chain links TRBV19 with TRBJ2-5; 16 bases are a match to TRBD2. The CDR3 covers 15 residues. V lost 6 bases and J lost 7; bases outside the gene matches: 5. Germline V gene lookup returns CDR1 LNHDA and CDR2 SQIVND (reference sequence).

The rearrangement links TRBV4-1 to TRBJ2-7; no reliable D call. CDR1 is MGHRA and CDR2 is YSYEKL in the germline V gene. V was clipped by 0 bases and J by 3 bases, with 9 bases between them. The CDR3 has 14 amino acids. The CDR3 region is CASSQDPPGYEQYF. DNA of the CDR3: TGCGCCAGCAGCCAAGATCCCCCGGGCTACGAGCAGTACTTC.

V gene TRBV10-3 combines with J gene TRBJ2-7; TRBD2 aligns across 8 bases. The germline gives CDR1 ENHRY, CDR2 SYGVKD. Unmatched junction bases numbered 13, after V lost 3 bases and J lost 3 bases. There are 17 residues in the CDR3. The CDR3 here is CAISEWNGGLANYEQYF. The CDR3 nucleotides are TGTGCCATCAGTGAATGGAATGGAGGACTAGCTAACTACGAGCAGTACTTC.

The J gene is TRBJ2-1, the V gene TRBV29-1; 7 bases are shared with TRBD1. V lost 6 bases, J lost 3 bases, and 8 bases stayed unmatched. The CDR3 spans 14 residues. Germline V gene data show CDR1 as SQVTM and CDR2 as ANQGSEA. CDR3 nucleotides: TGCAGCGTGGGGACAGAGCCCTACTACAATGAGCAGTTCTTC. Its translation is CSVGTEPYYNEQFF.

The chain employs TRBV7-6 and TRBJ2-5; TRBD1 agrees at 9 bases. The CDR3 is made up of 16 amino acids. J was trimmed by 5 bases and V by 5 bases; bases with no gene match: 12. Germline CDR1 reads SGHVS; CDR2 reads FNYEAQ. CDR3: CASSLDRGILGETQYF. The CDR3 DNA reads TGTGCCAGCAGCCTAGACAGGGGGATCTTAGGGGAGACCCAGTACTTC.

The CDR3 nucleotides read TGTGCCAGCAGTTACACAGACAGGGTAGGGTCCTACGAGCAGTACTTC. It codes for CASSYTDRVGSYEQYF. The chain is built from TRBV6-5 and TRBJ2-7, with 7 bases lining up with TRBD1. Germline trimming cut 2 bases from V and 1 base from J; bases unmatched to any gene: 8. Germline V lookup: CDR1 MNHEY, CDR2 SVGAGI. The CDR3 loop spans 16 amino acids.